A single T cell receptor (beta chain) is shown here with its context. What it binds is not known. The CDR3 extends over 14 amino acids. CDR1 SGHRS and CDR2 YFSETQ come from the germline V gene. V trimming: 2 bases; J trimming: 4 bases; junction bases outside the gene matches: 2. PCR employed 60 Vbeta and 13 Jbeta primers. Generated by immunoSEQ multiplex PCR, the TCRdb table keeps only in-frame clones and is missing some. The repertoire includes approximately 27,000 clones, 70% of them detected once, and 4.4% sits in the top ten. This record comes from a study of cytomegalovirus exposure and HLA in healthy donors. Study-wide results and caveats: Immune exposure information available was restricted to CMV serostatus. In a later analysis, HLA-associated beta chains showed higher expansion and lower generation probabilities than comparable chains. As was reported, the classifier diagnosed cytomegalovirus status with high specificity and sensitivity.

The sequencing sample was made of PBMCs. This receptor was taken from a woman aged 45-60 years in good health and CMV-seronegative. The chain carries TRBV5-1 and TRBJ2-2, with 7 bases identical to TRBD1. CDR3: CASSLQGSTGELFF. CDR3 DNA sequence: TGCGCCAGCAGCTTACAGGGGTCCACCGGGGAGCTGTTTTTT.